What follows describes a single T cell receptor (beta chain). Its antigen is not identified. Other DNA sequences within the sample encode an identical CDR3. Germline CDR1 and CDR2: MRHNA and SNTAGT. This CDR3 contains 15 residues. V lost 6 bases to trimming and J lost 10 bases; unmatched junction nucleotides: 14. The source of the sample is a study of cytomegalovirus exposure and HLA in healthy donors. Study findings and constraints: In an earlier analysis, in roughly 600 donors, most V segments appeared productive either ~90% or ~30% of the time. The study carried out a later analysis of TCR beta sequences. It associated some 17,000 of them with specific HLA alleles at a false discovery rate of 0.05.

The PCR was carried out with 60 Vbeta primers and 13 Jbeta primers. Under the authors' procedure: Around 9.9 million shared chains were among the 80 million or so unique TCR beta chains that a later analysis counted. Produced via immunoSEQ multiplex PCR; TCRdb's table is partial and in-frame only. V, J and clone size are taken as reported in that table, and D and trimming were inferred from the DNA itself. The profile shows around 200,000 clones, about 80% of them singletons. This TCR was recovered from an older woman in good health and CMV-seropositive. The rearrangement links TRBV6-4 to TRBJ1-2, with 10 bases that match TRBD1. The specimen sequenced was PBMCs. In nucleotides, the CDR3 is TGTGCCAGCAGCTCTACTCCGGGACAGGGGCTTCCCTACACCTTC. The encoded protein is CASSSTPGQGLPYTF.